The next 18 T cell receptor beta chains were all read from a single sample in a study of blood T cell repertoires in COVID-19. Generated by immunoSEQ multiplex PCR, the TCRdb table keeps only in-frame clones and is missing some. The data show under 140,000 clones, approximately 68% seen once. Sequenced: peripheral blood. The receptors shown here come from a woman aged 55-70 years with acute or convalescent COVID-19.

The genes are TRBV4-2 and TRBJ1-1, with 9 bases that match TRBD1. CDR1 is LGHNA, CDR2 YNFKEQ, per germline. With V trimmed by 1 base and J by 4 bases, 7 bases remained unmatched. This CDR3 spans 16 amino acids. The CDR3 protein is CASSQAGTGSFTEAFF. The CDR3 DNA reads as TGTGCCAGCAGCCAAGCCGGGACAGGGTCTTTCACTGAAGCTTTCTTT.

The J gene is TRBJ2-1, the V gene TRBV28; 8 nucleotides agree with TRBD2. This CDR3 spans 17 amino acids. CDR1 is MDHEN and CDR2 is SYDVKM in the germline V gene. After removal of 4 bases from V and 2 bases from J, the junction contained 10 bases not matched to a gene. CDR3 residues: CASSSPFGGEAYNEQFF. The CDR3 nucleotides read TGTGCCAGCAGTTCCCCCTTCGGGGGGGAAGCCTACAATGAGCAGTTCTTC.

The chain couples TRBV5-1 to TRBJ1-2, with a weak D call TRBD1 (6 bases). The CDR3 runs to 12 residues. CDR1 is SGHRS, CDR2 YFSETQ, per germline. V lost 3 bases and J 5 bases, leaving 8 bases between the germline ends. The CDR3 DNA is TGCGCCAGCAGCTACGGACAGTATGGCTACACCTTC. This encodes CASSYGQYGYTF.

The chain links TRBV9 to TRBJ1-2; TRBD1 agrees at 10 bases. Germline trimming cut 4 bases from V and 10 bases from J; bases unmatched to any gene: 7. CDR3 size: 13 residues. Germline lookup yields CDR1 SGDLS and CDR2 YYNGEE. The CDR3 sequence: CASSPTGTGDYTF. CDR3 nucleotides: TGTGCCAGCAGCCCGACCGGGACAGGGGACTACACCTTC.

The gene calls are TRBV4-3 and TRBJ2-7; tentatively, D is TRBD2 (6 bases). V was clipped by 0 bases and J by 2 bases, with 11 bases between them. Germline CDR1 is LGHNA and CDR2 is YSLEER. This CDR3 comprises 15 residues. The CDR3: CASSQDAGRAYEQYF. The CDR3 region has the DNA TGCGCCAGCAGCCAAGATGCGGGGCGGGCCTACGAGCAGTACTTC.

This sequence joins TRBV24-1 and TRBJ1-2; D gene unclear. The CDR3 is made up of 12 amino acids. Per germline, CDR1 KGHDR and CDR2 SFDVKD. The V end lost 4 bases, the J end lost 3 bases, and 5 bases lay between the germline ends. This chain's CDR3 is CATSEHDYGYTF. CDR3 nucleotides: TGTGCCACCAGTGAACACGACTATGGCTACACCTTC.

Turning to this clone: A read error may produce the germline difference seen at one junction end. V is TRBV10-3 and J is TRBJ1-5, with a possible D match to TRBD1 (6 bases). This CDR3 is built from 19 residues. Germline values: CDR1 ENHRY, CDR2 SYGVKD. This CDR3 reads CAPRTGNDTRSYSNQPQHF. CDR3 in DNA: TGTGCCCCCCGCACAGGGAACGACACAAGGTCTTATAGCAATCAGCCCCAACATTTT.

Here the CDR3 DNA reads TGCGCCAGCAGCTTGAGAGGGCCTGCGACGGAGACCCAGTACTTC. Translation gives CASSLRGPATETQYF. The chain links TRBV5-1 to TRBJ2-5; perhaps TRBD2 as D (5 bases). Germline V gives CDR1 SGHRS, CDR2 YFSETQ. The length of the CDR3 is 15 residues. V gave up 1 base and J gave up 5 bases, with 15 bases separating them.

V is TRBV6-6 and J is TRBJ2-6; D call uncertain. CDR3 length: 15 residues. Germline V gene sequence: CDR1 MNHNY, CDR2 SVGAGI (reference sequence). Between the trimmed V and J ends, which lost 5 bases and 0 bases, there was a span of 8 bases. DNA of the CDR3: TGTGCCAGCAGTCAACAGCTCTCTGGGGCCAACGTCCTGACTTTC. It is translated as CASSQQLSGANVLTF.

This rearrangement joins TRBV30 to TRBJ2-3; 8 bases are shared with TRBD2. V dropped 0 bases and J dropped 2; count of bases not matched to a gene: 10. Germline CDR1 is GTSNPN and CDR2 is SVGIG (reference sequence). The CDR3 sequence is 17 residues long. The CDR3 region is CAWSVPRGGQNTDTQYF. The CDR3 region has the DNA TGTGCCTGGAGTGTACCCCGGGGGGGCCAGAACACAGATACGCAGTATTTT.

The V call is TRBV4-3, the J call TRBJ1-4; D might be TRBD1 (6 bases). Trimming cost V 1 base and J 8 bases, with 14 bases left between them. Per germline, CDR1 LGHNA and CDR2 YSLEER. The CDR3 is 15 amino acids. The CDR3 sequence is CASSQGTAFREKLFF. The CDR3 nucleotides are TGCGCCAGCAGCCAAGGGACAGCCTTCAGGGAAAAACTGTTTTTT.

This clone was seen once. The chain employs TRBV10-1 and TRBJ2-3, with TRBD1 identical over 8 bases. The V segment lost 8 bases and the J segment 3 bases; nucleotides outside the gene matches: 4. The CDR3 has 13 amino acids. From germline, CDR1 is WNHNN and CDR2 SYGVQD (reference sequence). CDR3 region: CASGQGSTDTQYF. In DNA, the CDR3 is TGCGCCAGCGGACAGGGAAGTACAGATACGCAGTATTTT.

This clone was counted between two and nine times. DNA of the CDR3: TGTGCCAGCAGCTTTTTGGGGGGACCTACAGATACGCAGTATTTT. Protein: CASSFLGGPTDTQYF. The chain links TRBV7-3 to TRBJ2-3, with D perhaps TRBD2 (6 bases). The CDR3 is made up of 15 amino acids. Germline V gene data show CDR1 as SGHTA and CDR2 as FQGTGA. The germline V and J ends were trimmed by 3 bases and 3 bases, with 13 bases remaining between them.

The V and J genes are TRBV9 and TRBJ1-4, with D tentatively TRBD1 (5 bases). This CDR3 comprises 14 residues. Trimming removed 0 bases from V and 8 bases from J, with 11 bases in between. The germline gives CDR1 SGDLS, CDR2 YYNGEE. CDR3 sequence (DNA): TGTGCCAGCAGCGTAGGGCAGGGTGGGGAAAAACTGTTTTTT. Its protein product is CASSVGQGGEKLFF.

The chain recombines TRBV2 with TRBJ1-5; D possibly corresponds to TRBD1 (6 bases). The V end lost 7 bases, the J end lost 4 bases, and 11 bases lay between the germline ends. Germline CDR1 SNHLY, CDR2 FYNNEI. This CDR3 comprises 13 residues. CDR3 in amino acids: CASTGEGNQPQHF. In DNA, the CDR3 is TGTGCCAGCACAGGGGAAGGAAATCAGCCCCAGCATTTT.

The chain combines TRBV24-1 with TRBJ1-1, with D unresolved. Trimming left V 4 bases short and J 6 bases short, with 11 bases between. The CDR3 loop spans 13 amino acids. Germline CDR1 is KGHDR and CDR2 is SFDVKD. The CDR3 sequence: CATSDYYTSEAFF. The CDR3 DNA reads as TGTGCCACCAGTGACTACTACACCTCTGAAGCTTTCTTT.

The chain uses TRBV5-8 and TRBJ1-2; 7 bases are shared with TRBD1. CDR3 size: 17 residues. The V gene's germline CDR1 is SGHTS and CDR2 YDEGEE. V lost 0 bases, J lost 3 bases, and 11 bases stayed unmatched. The CDR3: CASSLATLRDRDYGYTF. In nucleotides, the CDR3 is TGTGCCAGCAGCTTGGCGACTCTCCGGGACAGAGACTATGGCTACACCTTC.

This chain connects TRBV3-1 (or the pseudogene TRBV3-2) to TRBJ1-2; tentatively, D is TRBD1 (5 bases). The CDR3 totals 16 residues. V was cut by 2 bases and J by 4 bases, with 17 bases left in between. The germline CDR1 and CDR2 sequences are LGHDT and YNNKEL (reference sequence). The CDR3 region has the DNA TGTGCCAGCAGCCAAAGACGTTCAGGGCCTCTCTATGGCTACACCTTC. Translated, it gives CASSQRRSGPLYGYTF.